This passage covers 15 T cell receptor beta chains from one sample sequenced in a study of CD8 T cells in ankylosing spondylitis. TCRdb recomputed calls from the 5' RACE reads with MiXCR, one row per CDR3 protein. The sample has 200,000 to 250,000 distinct CDR3 sequences; around a quarter are singletons. Sequencing used blood, either unsorted or a sorted T cell fraction (not recorded which). These receptors were obtained from a male donor with ankylosing spondylitis or in good health (not recorded which).

This clonotype came up many times. The chain combines TRBV5-6 with TRBJ2-3; 7 bases are a match to TRBD1. Germline lookup yields CDR1 SGHDT and CDR2 YYEEEE. V lost 0 bases and J lost 2; bases outside the gene matches: 3. This CDR3 is 15 amino acids long. As DNA, the CDR3 is TGTGCCAGCAGCTTGGGGGGACAGATCACAGATACGCAGTATTTT. Protein product: CASSLGGQITDTQYF.

This clonotype appeared many times. V gene TRBV20-1 combines with J gene TRBJ2-3, with D hard to call. The ends were cut back, 5 bases at V and 0 bases at J, with 15 bases in the middle. The CDR3 length is 15 residues. Germline assignment: CDR1 DFQATT and CDR2 SNEGSKA (reference sequence). This chain's CDR3 is CSAVVDGSSTDTQYF. For the CDR3, the DNA is TGCAGTGCTGTAGTGGACGGCTCTAGCACAGATACGCAGTATTTT.

This clonotype has ten or more counts. The chain carries TRBV4-1 and TRBJ1-1; D not certain. The V end lost 0 bases, the J end lost 4 bases, and 15 bases lay between the germline ends. There are 16 residues in the CDR3. Germline V gene lookup returns CDR1 MGHRA and CDR2 YSYEKL. The CDR3 DNA follows: TGCGCCAGCAGCCAAGATTTGACTTACGGTGCCACTGAAGCTTTCTTT. Translating it yields CASSQDLTYGATEAFF.

CDR3 coding DNA: TGTGCCAGCAGCTCAGATAGCGGGAGGGCCGCCTACGAGCAGTACTTC. Residues: CASSSDSGRAAYEQYF. This chain connects TRBV7-2 to TRBJ2-7; the match to TRBD2 covers 11 bases. Germline CDR1 and CDR2: SGHTA and FQGNSA. The junction had 7 bases not matched to a gene; V was cut back by 4 bases and J by 2 bases. The CDR3 is 16 residues long.

The rearrangement uses TRBV23-1 and TRBJ2-2, with 7 bases fitting TRBD2. TRBV23-1 is an open reading frame whose function is uncertain. The CDR3 runs to 17 residues. V was clipped by 3 bases and J by 7 bases; unmatched bases: 14. The CDR3 here is CASSHRSQPERGGELFF. The DNA for the CDR3 is TGCGCCAGCAGTCATCGCTCCCAGCCCGAGCGGGGCGGGGAGCTGTTTTTT.

This clonotype came up a few times. The J gene is TRBJ2-1, the V gene TRBV10-3; TRBD2 aligns across 7 bases. CDR1 and CDR2 from the germline V gene are ENHRY and SYGVKD. CDR3 size: 12 residues. The ends lost 6 bases at V and 5 bases at J; junction bases unmatched: 1. The DNA for the CDR3 is TGTGCCATCAGCGGGACTAACAATGAGCAGTTCTTC. As protein: CAISGTNNEQFF.

This clonotype was observed at least ten times. The chain recombines TRBV20-1 with TRBJ2-7; D is unclear. This CDR3 has 12 residues. The ends were cut back, 1 base at V and 0 bases at J, with 4 bases in the middle. Germline V gene lookup returns CDR1 DFQATT and CDR2 SNEGSKA (reference sequence). This CDR3 is CSARVGSYEQYF. In DNA, the CDR3 is TGCAGTGCTAGAGTTGGCTCCTACGAGCAGTACTTC.

This clonotype came up many times. This sequence joins TRBV12-3 or TRBV12-4 and TRBJ1-5; 7 bases agree with TRBD1. The CDR3 totals 14 residues. V lost 2 bases, J lost 7 bases, and 5 bases stayed unmatched. The CDR3 nucleotides are TGTGCCAGCAGTTTAAAACAGGGGTCCCAGCCCCAGCATTTT. It specifies CASSLKQGSQPQHF.

This clonotype appeared many times. The chain couples TRBV20-1 to TRBJ1-1; no clear D gene. The CDR3 loop spans 12 amino acids. From germline, CDR1 is DFQATT and CDR2 SNEGSKA (reference sequence). V lost 3 bases and J 0 bases, leaving 5 bases between the germline ends. The CDR3 is CSARHMNTEAFF. CDR3 coding DNA: TGCAGTGCTAGGCACATGAACACTGAAGCTTTCTTT.

Many counts were recorded for this clonotype. CDR3 in amino acids: CASTSGGATRTGELFF. CDR3 in DNA: TGTGCCAGCACATCCGGAGGAGCGACTAGAACCGGGGAGCTGTTTTTT. The chain employs TRBV7-9 and TRBJ2-2; perhaps TRBD2 as D (6 bases). Germline lookup yields CDR1 SEHNR and CDR2 FQNEAQ (reference sequence). V dropped 7 bases and J dropped 5 bases, with 20 bases sitting between them. The CDR3 loop spans 16 amino acids.

Worth noting for this clonotype: At one boundary the junction diverges from the germline segment, which might be a read error. The chain joins TRBV20-1 to TRBJ2-1, with 8 bases aligning to TRBD2. Germline V gene lookup returns CDR1 DFQATT and CDR2 SNEGSKA (reference sequence). The CDR3 has 15 residues. The CDR3 region is CSARGSGSSCNEQFF. As DNA, the CDR3 is TGCAGTGCTAGGGGCAGCGGGAGCTCCTGCAATGAGCAGTTCTTC.

This clonotype was recorded at least ten times. This chain joins TRBV4-2 and TRBJ1-1, with a tentative D call TRBD1 (6 bases). The CDR3 is 15 residues long. The V and J ends lost 0 bases and 3 bases respectively, with 11 bases between them. Germline CDR1 LGHNA, CDR2 YNFKEQ. CDR3 loop: CASSQEGRGDTEAFF. For the CDR3, the DNA is TGTGCCAGCAGCCAAGAGGGCAGGGGCGACACTGAAGCTTTCTTT.

The chain combines TRBV20-1 with TRBJ2-5; TRBD2 aligns across 10 bases. Per germline, CDR1 DFQATT and CDR2 SNEGSKA (reference sequence). The CDR3 covers 15 residues. Trimming removed 5 bases from V and 4 bases from J; junction bases left unmatched: 10. CDR3 sequence reads: CSAYDARTSGETQYF. Written as DNA, the CDR3 is TGCAGTGCTTATGACGCCCGGACTAGCGGAGAGACCCAGTACTTC.

V and J are TRBV4-2 and TRBJ2-2, with D maybe TRBD1 (6 bases). Germline loops: CDR1 LGHNA, CDR2 YNFKEQ. V lost 2 bases and J 4 bases, leaving 26 bases between the germline ends. This CDR3 contains 20 residues. CDR3 loop: CASSQKKGGPGLTTTGELFF. CDR3 bases: TGTGCCAGCAGCCAAAAAAAAGGGGGACCGGGTCTCACTACCACCGGGGAGCTGTTTTTT.

This clonotype was counted only a few times. This chain joins TRBV20-1 and TRBJ2-1; TRBD2 agrees at 7 bases. CDR3 length: 14 residues. The V segment lost 3 bases and the J segment 3 bases; nucleotides outside the gene matches: 5. Germline V gives CDR1 DFQATT, CDR2 SNEGSKA (reference sequence). The chain's CDR3 is CSASGGSGYNEQFF. As DNA, the CDR3 is TGCAGTGCTAGTGGCGGGAGTGGCTACAATGAGCAGTTCTTC.